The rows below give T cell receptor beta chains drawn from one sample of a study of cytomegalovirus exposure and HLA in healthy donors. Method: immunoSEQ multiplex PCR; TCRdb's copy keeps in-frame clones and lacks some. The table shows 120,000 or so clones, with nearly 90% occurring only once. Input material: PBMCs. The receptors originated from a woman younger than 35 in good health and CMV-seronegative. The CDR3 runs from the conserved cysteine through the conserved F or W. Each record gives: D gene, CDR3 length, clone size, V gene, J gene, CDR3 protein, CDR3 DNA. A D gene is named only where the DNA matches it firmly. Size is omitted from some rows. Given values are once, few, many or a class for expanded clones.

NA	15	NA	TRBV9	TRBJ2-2	CASSVEGEGVGELFF	TGTGCCAGCAGCGTAGAAGGGGAGGGGGTCGGGGAGCTGTTTTTT
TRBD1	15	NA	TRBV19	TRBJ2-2	CASTFGQDDTGELFF	TGTGCCAGTACATTCGGACAGGATGACACCGGGGAGCTGTTTTTT
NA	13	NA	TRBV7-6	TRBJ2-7	CASSFRAGGEQYF	TGTGCCAGCAGCTTTCGGGCCGGGGGCGAGCAGTACTTC
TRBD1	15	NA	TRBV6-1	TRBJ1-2	CASKSGDSQVHGYTF	TGTGCCAGCAAATCCGGGGACAGTCAGGTACATGGCTACACCTTC
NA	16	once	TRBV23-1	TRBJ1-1	CASSIYRDNVLFEAFF	TGCGCCAGCAGCATATACCGGGACAATGTGCTTTTTGAAGCTTTCTTT
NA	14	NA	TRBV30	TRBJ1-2	CAWSVGSGLYGYTF	TGTGCCTGGAGTGTAGGGTCAGGGTTGTACGGCTACACCTTC
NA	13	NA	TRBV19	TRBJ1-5	CASTQVGGQPQHF	TGTGCCAGTACTCAGGTCGGGGGTCAGCCCCAGCATTTT
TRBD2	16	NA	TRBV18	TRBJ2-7	CASSPPRGGSLYEQYF	TGTGCCAGCTCACCACCGAGGGGAGGGTCCCTTTACGAGCAGTACTTC
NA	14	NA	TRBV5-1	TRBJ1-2	CASSLGSDLYGYTF	TGCGCCAGCAGCTTGGGATCAGATCTTTATGGCTACACCTTC
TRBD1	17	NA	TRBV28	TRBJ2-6	CASRWGQGAPGANVLTF	TGTGCCAGCAGGTGGGGACAGGGGGCGCCGGGGGCCAACGTCCTGACTTTC
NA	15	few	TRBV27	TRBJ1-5	CASSLAGNSNQPQHF	TGTGCCAGCAGTTTAGCGGGGAATAGCAATCAGCCCCAGCATTTT
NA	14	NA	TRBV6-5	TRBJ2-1	CASSYRTGYNEQFF	TGTGCCAGCAGTTACCGTACAGGTTACAATGAGCAGTTCTTC
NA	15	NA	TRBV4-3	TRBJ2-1	CASSQGDSSRNEQFF	TGCGCCAGCAGCCAAGGCGACAGCAGTAGGAATGAGCAGTTCTTC
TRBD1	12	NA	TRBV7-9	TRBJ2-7	CASSSGGGGQYF	TGTGCCAGCAGCTCAGGGGGCGGAGGGCAGTACTTC
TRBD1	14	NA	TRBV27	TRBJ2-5	CASSSTGVYETQYF	TGTGCCAGCAGTTCGACAGGGGTCTACGAGACCCAGTACTTC
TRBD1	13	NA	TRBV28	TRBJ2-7	CASYDRGSYEQYF	TGTGCCAGCTACGACAGGGGGTCCTACGAGCAGTACTTC
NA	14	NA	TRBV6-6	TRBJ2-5	CASSGSAYQETQYF	TGTGCCAGCAGTGGGAGTGCGTACCAAGAGACCCAGTACTTC
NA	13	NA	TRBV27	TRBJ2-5	CASSLSSQETQYF	TGTGCCAGCAGCCTCTCTAGCCAAGAGACCCAGTACTTC
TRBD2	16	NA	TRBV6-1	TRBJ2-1	CASSEGASGGYYEQFF	TGTGCCAGCAGTGAAGGGGCTAGCGGGGGGTATTATGAGCAGTTCTTC
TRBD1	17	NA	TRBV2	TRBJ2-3	CASSDVQGASYTDTQYF	TGTGCCAGCAGCGACGTACAGGGGGCTAGTTACACAGATACGCAGTATTTT
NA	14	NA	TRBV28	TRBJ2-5	CASSFIRVEETQYF	TGTGCCAGCAGTTTTATCAGGGTGGAAGAGACCCAGTACTTC
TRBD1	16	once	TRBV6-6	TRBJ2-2	CASRGTGVSNTGELFF	TGTGCCAGCAGGGGGACAGGCGTTTCGAACACCGGGGAGCTGTTTTTT
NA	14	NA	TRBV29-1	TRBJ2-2	CSPTCGLDTGELFF	TGCAGTCCGACCTGCGGGCTTGACACCGGGGAGCTGTTTTTT
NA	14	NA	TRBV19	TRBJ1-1	CASTQGQENTEAFF	TGTGCCAGTACCCAGGGTCAGGAAAACACTGAAGCTTTCTTT
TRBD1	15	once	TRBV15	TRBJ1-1	CATSKSTGVWTEAFF	TGTGCCACCAGCAAATCGACAGGGGTCTGGACTGAAGCTTTCTTT